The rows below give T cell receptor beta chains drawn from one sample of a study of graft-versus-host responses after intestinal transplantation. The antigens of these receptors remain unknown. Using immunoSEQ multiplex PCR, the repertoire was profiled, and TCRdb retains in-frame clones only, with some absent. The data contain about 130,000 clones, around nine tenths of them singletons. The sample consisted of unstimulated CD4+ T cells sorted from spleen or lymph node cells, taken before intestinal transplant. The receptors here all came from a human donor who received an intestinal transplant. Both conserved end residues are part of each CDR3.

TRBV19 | CASSMMGGEKLFF
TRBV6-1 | CASSEITGQGSEQFF
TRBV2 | CASNQRLAGGELFF
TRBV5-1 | CASSFRGSSYEQYF
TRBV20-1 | CSARKGDTQYF
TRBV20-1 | CSARHSGGYTF
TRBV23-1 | CASSQSRLRRNNQPQHF
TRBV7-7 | CASSRTSGEGNTQYF
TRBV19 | CASSNRDSPLHF
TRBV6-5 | CASSYRVYNEQFF
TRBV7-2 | CASSLGVGKSYEQYF
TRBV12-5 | CASGLGQGGYGYTF
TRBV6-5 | CASSPTPGELFF
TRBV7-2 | CASSLPQWGGNTEAFF
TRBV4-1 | CASSQGVGLEQYF
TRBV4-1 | CASSQRGQPSNTEAFF
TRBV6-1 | CASSELLMGNTIYF
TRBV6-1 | CASVTGWGSPLHF
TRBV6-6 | CASSSWEKLFF
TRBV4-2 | CASSQDHREDGYTF
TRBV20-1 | CSASAYNEQFF
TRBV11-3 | CASSSRQGSGVTQYF
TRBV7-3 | CASSLQGQKNSSGNTIYF
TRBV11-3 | CASSLPGASSYEQYF
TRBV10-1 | CASSTILSGAEAFF
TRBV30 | CAWRRNEAEQFF
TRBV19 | CASSIGRPTETQYF
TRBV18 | CAGSLGPINYGYTF
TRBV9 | CASSVEGGTSYNEQFF
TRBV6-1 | CASSEHRQGELFF
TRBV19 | CASRVGGLNGELFF
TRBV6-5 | CASSNPNSPLHF
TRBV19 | CASSIGQIQQETQYF
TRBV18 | CASSEGAWQPQHF
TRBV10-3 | CASMNGNEAFF
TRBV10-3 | CAISGEYEQYF
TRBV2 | CASSRTGPNTGELFF
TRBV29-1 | CSVGGQVANTEAFF
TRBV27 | CASSSSRSGGANEQFF
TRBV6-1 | CASSRTGGATYEQYF
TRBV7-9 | CASSLTVGRDDLHF
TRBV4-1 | CASSQVYRRDRGTLGWAF
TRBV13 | CASSLGRGMNTEAFF
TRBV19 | CASSTQLQGSPGELFF
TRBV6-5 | CASSYSRDSSYEQYF
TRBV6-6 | CASSSKRERSYGYTF
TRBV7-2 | CASSDYGGREQYF
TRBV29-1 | CSVEKGSGRTSSYNSPLHF
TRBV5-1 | CASSLGGGNMNTEAFF
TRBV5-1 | CASSLGGRGEKLFF
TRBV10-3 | CAISQLQMNTEAFF
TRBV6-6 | CASSTWGNEQYF
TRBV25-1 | CASSGTQGSGANVLTF
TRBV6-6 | CASSYGAGEQYF
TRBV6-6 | CASSYRGYEQYF
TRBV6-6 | CASRHRGYDEKLFF
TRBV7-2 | CASSLVAGAYNEQFF
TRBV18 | CASSRGVSNQPQHF